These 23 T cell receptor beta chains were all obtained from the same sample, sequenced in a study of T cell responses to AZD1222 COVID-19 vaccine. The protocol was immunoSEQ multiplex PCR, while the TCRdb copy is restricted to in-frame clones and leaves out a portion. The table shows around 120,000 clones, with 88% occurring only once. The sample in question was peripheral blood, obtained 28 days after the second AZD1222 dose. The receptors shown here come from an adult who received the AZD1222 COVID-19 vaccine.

The CDR3 bases are TGCGCCAGCAGCTTTGGTGCCTACGAGCAGTACTTC. Translating it yields CASSFGAYEQYF. The J gene is TRBJ2-7, the V gene TRBV5-1; D gene uncertain. CDR3 size: 12 residues. V lost 2 bases to trimming and J lost 2 bases, with 5 bases between them. Germline V gives CDR1 SGHRS, CDR2 YFSETQ.

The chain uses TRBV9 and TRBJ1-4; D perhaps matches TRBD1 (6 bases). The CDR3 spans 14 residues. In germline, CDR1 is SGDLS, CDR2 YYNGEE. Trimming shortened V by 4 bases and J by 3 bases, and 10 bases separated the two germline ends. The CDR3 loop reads CASSPGAANEKLFF. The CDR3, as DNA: TGTGCCAGCAGCCCGGGGGCAGCTAATGAAAAACTGTTTTTT.

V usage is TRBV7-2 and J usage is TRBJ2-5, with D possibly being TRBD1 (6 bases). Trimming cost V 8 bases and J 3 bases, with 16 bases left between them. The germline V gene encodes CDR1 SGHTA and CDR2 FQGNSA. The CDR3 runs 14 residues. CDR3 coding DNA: TGTGCCAGCCGAATACCGGGACATAAAGAGACCCAGTACTTC. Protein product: CASRIPGHKETQYF.

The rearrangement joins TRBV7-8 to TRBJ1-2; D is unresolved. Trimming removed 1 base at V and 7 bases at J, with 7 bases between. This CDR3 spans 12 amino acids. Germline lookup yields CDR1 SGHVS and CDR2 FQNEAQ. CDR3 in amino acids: CASSLVNTGYTF. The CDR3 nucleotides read TGTGCCAGCAGCTTAGTTAACACTGGCTACACCTTC.

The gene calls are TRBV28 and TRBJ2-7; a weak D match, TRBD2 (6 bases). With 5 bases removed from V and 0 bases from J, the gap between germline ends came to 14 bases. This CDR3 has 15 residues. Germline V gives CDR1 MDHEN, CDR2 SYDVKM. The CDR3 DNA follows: TGTGCCAGCAGTCCGGGAGCGGTCCGCTCCTACGAGCAGTACTTC. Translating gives CASSPGAVRSYEQYF.

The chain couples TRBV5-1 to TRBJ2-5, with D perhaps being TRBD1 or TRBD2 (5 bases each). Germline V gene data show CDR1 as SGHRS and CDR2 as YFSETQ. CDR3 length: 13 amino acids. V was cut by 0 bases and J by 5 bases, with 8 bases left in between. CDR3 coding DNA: TGCGCCAGCAGCTTGGGGGGGATTGAGACCCAGTACTTC. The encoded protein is CASSLGGIETQYF.

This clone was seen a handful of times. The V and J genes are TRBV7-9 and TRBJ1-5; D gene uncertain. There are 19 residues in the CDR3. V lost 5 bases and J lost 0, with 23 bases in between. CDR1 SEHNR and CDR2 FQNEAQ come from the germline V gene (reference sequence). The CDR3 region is CASSQDRTTLHNSNQPQHF. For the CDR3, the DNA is TGTGCCAGCAGCCAAGACCGCACCACGTTGCATAATAGCAATCAGCCCCAGCATTTT.

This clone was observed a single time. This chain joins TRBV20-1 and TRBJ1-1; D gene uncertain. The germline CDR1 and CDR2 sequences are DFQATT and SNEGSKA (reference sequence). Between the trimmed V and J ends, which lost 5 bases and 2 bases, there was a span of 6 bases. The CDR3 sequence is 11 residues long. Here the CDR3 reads CSAQANTEAFF. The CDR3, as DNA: TGCAGTGCTCAGGCAAACACTGAAGCTTTCTTT.

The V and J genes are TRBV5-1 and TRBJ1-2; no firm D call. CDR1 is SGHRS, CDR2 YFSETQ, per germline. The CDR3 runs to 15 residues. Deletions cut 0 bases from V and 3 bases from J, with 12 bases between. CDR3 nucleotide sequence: TGCGCCAGCAGCTTGGGCGGCAGTAGCGACTATGGCTACACCTTC. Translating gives CASSLGGSSDYGYTF.

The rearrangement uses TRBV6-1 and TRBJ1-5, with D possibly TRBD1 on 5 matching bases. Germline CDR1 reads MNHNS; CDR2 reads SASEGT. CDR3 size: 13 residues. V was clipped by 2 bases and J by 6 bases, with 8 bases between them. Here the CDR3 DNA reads TGTGCCAGCAGTGAATCAGGGCTTCAGCCCCAGCATTTT. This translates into CASSESGLQPQHF.

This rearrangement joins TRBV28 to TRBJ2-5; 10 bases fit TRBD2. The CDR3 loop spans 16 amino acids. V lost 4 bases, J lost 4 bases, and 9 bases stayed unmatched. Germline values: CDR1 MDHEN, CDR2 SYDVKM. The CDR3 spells CASSSQAGGGRETQYF. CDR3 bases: TGTGCCAGCAGTTCCCAAGCGGGAGGGGGACGAGAGACCCAGTACTTC.

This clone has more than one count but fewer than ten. This CDR3 reads CASSLGPRNYGYTF. In DNA, the CDR3 is TGTGCCAGCAGTTTAGGGCCGAGGAACTATGGCTACACCTTC. This chain connects TRBV27 to TRBJ1-2; no definite D call. V lost 2 bases to trimming and J lost 2 bases, with 9 bases between them. The CDR3 has 14 residues. Germline CDR1 MNHEY, CDR2 SMNVEV (reference sequence).

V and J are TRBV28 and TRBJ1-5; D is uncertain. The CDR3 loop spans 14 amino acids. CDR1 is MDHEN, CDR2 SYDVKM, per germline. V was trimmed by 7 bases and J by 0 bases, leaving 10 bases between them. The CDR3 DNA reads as TGTGCCAGCACCCCGACGGATAGCAATCAGCCCCAGCATTTT. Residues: CASTPTDSNQPQHF.

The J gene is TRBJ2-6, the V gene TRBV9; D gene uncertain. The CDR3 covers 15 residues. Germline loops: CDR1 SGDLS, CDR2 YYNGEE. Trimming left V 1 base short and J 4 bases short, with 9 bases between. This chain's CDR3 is CASSVFRTGANVLTF. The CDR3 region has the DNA TGTGCCAGCAGCGTATTCCGGACCGGGGCCAACGTCCTGACTTTC.

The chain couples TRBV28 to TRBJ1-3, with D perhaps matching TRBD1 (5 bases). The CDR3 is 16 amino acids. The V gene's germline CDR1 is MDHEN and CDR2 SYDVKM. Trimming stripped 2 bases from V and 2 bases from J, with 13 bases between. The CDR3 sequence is CASSLGLRGTGNTIYF. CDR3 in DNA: TGTGCCAGCAGTTTAGGTCTCCGGGGGACTGGAAACACCATATATTTT.

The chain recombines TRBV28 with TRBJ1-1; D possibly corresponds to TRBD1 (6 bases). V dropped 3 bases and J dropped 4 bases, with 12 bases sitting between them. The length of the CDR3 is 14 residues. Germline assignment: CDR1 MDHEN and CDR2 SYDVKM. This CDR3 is CASSFHRVGTEAFF. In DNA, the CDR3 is TGTGCCAGCAGTTTTCACAGGGTAGGCACTGAAGCTTTCTTT.

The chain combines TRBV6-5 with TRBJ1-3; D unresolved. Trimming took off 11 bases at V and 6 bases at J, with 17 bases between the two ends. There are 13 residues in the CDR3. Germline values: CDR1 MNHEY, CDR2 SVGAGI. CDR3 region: CAFRWEGANTIYF. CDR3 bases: TGTGCCTTTCGCTGGGAGGGTGCAAACACCATATATTTT.

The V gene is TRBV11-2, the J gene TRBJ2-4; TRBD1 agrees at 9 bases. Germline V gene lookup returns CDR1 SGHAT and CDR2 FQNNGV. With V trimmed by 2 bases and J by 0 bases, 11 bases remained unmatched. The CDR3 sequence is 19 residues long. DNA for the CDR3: TGTGCCAGCAGCTTACCCCCCCCCGGGACAGGGATAGCCAAAAACATTCAGTACTTC. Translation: CASSLPPPGTGIAKNIQYF.

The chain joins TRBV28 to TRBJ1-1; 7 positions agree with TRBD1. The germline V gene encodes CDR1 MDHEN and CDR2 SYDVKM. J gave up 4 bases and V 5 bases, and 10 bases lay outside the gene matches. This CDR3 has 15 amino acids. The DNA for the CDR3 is TGTGCCAGCAGTCCCCCGACAGGGTGGAGCACTGAAGCTTTCTTT. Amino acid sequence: CASSPPTGWSTEAFF.

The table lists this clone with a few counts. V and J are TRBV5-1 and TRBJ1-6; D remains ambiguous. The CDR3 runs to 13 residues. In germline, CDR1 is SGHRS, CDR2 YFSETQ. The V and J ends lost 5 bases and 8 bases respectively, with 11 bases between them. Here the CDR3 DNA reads TGCGCCAGCAGGGCGGGTGGGGATTCACCCCTCCACTTT. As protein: CASRAGGDSPLHF.

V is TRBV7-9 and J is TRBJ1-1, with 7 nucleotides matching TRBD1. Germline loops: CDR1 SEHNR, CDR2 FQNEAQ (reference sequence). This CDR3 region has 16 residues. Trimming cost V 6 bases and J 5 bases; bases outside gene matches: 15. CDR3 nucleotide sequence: TGTGCCAGCAGGCAAGGGGGTGACAGGGATTTTACTGAAGCTTTCTTT. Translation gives CASRQGGDRDFTEAFF.

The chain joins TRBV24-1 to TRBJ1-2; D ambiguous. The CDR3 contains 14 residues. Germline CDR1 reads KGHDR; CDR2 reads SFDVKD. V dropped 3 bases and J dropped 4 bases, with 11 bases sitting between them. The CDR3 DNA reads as TGTGCCACCAGTGATCCAAAGGCGATCTATGGCTACACCTTC. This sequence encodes CATSDPKAIYGYTF.

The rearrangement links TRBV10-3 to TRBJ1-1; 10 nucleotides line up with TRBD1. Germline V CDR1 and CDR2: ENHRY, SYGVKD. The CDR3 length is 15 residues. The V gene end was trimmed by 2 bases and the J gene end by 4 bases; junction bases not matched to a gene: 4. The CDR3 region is CAISERTGGGTEAFF. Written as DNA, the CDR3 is TGTGCCATCAGTGAGCGGACAGGGGGGGGCACTGAAGCTTTCTTT.